This T cell receptor (beta chain) was sequenced for a study of cytomegalovirus exposure and HLA in healthy donors. This PCR relied on a set of 60 Vbeta primers and 13 Jbeta primers. Profiling relied on immunoSEQ multiplex PCR, and the TCRdb table lists in-frame clones only, not all of them. The top ten clones hold more than 3% of a sample with fewer than 200,000 clones, roughly 77% of them seen once. The CDR3 is made up of 12 amino acids. Germline V gives CDR1 SGHDT, CDR2 YYEEEE. The V end lost 10 bases, the J end lost 3 bases, and 11 bases lay between the germline ends. The chain links TRBV5-6 to TRBJ1-3, with TRBD1 as a possible D gene (6 bases). The sequence was obtained from a man aged 35 to 55 in good health and CMV-seropositive. What was sequenced was PBMCs. CDR3 residues: CASQGSGNTIYF. CDR3 DNA: TGTGCCTCACAGGGAAGTGGAAACACCATATATTTT.